The clone carrying this T cell receptor beta chain was observed many times. Its antigen is unidentified. Thyroid surgery was preceded by no treatment in any patient. The sample belongs to a study of metastatic and nonmetastatic thyroid tumors. Study-wide points: TCR beta diversity was reportedly significantly higher in malignant thyroid tumors than benign nodules, in blood and tumor.

In the original workflow: A classifier for distant metastasis in papillary thyroid cancer was constructed using CDR3 differences observed across clinicopathological groups. Through MiXCR, TCRdb re-clonotyped the PCR reads. The V and J calls, along with clone size, are taken from TCRdb and not from the paper's own processing. This sample has 25,000 to 30,000 clones, with more than 3.5% found just once. The CDR3 consists of 15 residues. The germline V gene has CDR1 SGDLS and CDR2 YYNGEE. V was pared by 0 bases and J by 3 bases, with 10 bases between. This TCR was recovered from a female donor with papillary thyroid cancer or a benign thyroid nodule (not recorded which). Some clones in this sample may be carry-over from other donors' samples. The rearrangement uses TRBV9 and TRBJ1-3, with D unresolved. Sequencing was performed on blood. The CDR3 spells CASSVEGLGGNTIYF. In nucleotides, the CDR3 is TGTGCCAGCAGCGTAGAGGGCCTCGGTGGAAACACCATATATTTT. The whole variable domain, remainder taken from reference TRBV9 and TRBJ1-3, is DSGVTQTPKHLITATGQRVTLRCSPRSGDLSVYWYQQSLDQGLQFLIQYYNGEERAKGNILERFSAQQFPDLHSELNLSSLELGDSALYFCASSVEGLGGNTIYFGEGSWLTVV.